This T cell receptor (beta chain) was captured in a study of chemoradiotherapy in HPV16-positive cancers. The wider study: Candidate HPV-specific clones and shared TCR motifs came from a couple of HPV16-positive patients. Findings of the study overall: Better recurrence-free survival went with HPV-responsive T-cell expansion in HPV16-positive patients. HPV-specific T cells were functionally defined from only two HPV16-positive patients.

Repertoires were sampled repeatedly during chemoradiotherapy. A remark on this clone: Its antigen is currently unknown.

V gave up 6 bases and J gave up 8 bases, with 19 bases separating them. The length of the CDR3 is 14 residues. CDR1 is MDHEN, CDR2 SYDVKM, per germline. The assay was immunoSEQ multiplex PCR, and TCRdb's table has in-frame clones only and misses some. The data hold about 32,000 clones, with around 88% observed a single time. This receptor was obtained from a human donor with HPV-associated anogenital cancer. The chain couples TRBV28 to TRBJ2-5; no clear D. The input for sequencing was blood, taken from a patient who underwent chemoradiotherapy. The CDR3 here is CASSPEAGWETQYF. The CDR3 DNA follows: TGTGCCAGCAGCCCCGAGGCCGGGTGGGAAACCCAGTACTTC.